Described below is a single T cell receptor beta chain sequence and its context. Additional DNA sequences in this sample encode the identical CDR3. Trimming stripped 2 bases from V and 6 bases from J, with 8 bases between. CDR3 length: 13 residues. The germline CDR1 and CDR2 sequences are SGHTA and FQGTGA. The sample belongs to a study of blood T cell repertoires in COVID-19. Study as a whole: T cells, B-cell-depleted T cells, or PBMCs provided the cDNA or gDNA that served as material.

Under the authors' procedure: Scientists estimated how many nucleated cells there were by amplifying reference gene primers. Libraries were prepared by immunoSEQ multiplex PCR; TCRdb keeps only in-frame clonotypes and omits some of them. That table furnishes V, J and clone size, whereas the DNA furnished D and trimming. The table lists 70,000 or so clones, over 80% of them singletons. The sample consisted of peripheral blood. The receptor comes from a woman older than 75 with active COVID-19. This sequence joins TRBV7-3 and TRBJ2-1, with D unresolved. The CDR3 nucleotides read TGTGCCAGCAGCTTATCCCCCGGCAATGAGCAGTTCTTC. Translating gives CASSLSPGNEQFF.